This T cell receptor beta chain was found in a study of blood T cell repertoires in COVID-19 (dated by TCRdb to 2018 to 2020). Turning to the overall study: Collaborator samples came from the United States, Italy and Spain and covered acute and convalescent phases of COVID-19. HLA class I and class II types, where available, came from metadata supplied by the sample provider rather than from assay-based typing. The samples were drawn from two sources: the first 160 participants of the ongoing ImmuneRACE study, and fewer than 1,500 subjects contributed by 6 global collaborators. Nearly every sample came with metadata listing a de-identified subject ID, COVID-19 status, age in years and sex. Deeply sampled blood TCRbeta repertoires from subjects exposed to, actively infected with, or recovered from COVID-19 were included in the dataset. The prospective study material was composed of cDNA or gDNA derived from T cells, B-cell-depleted T cells, or PBMCs. The repertoires were released in a freely available public database meant as a resource for research on the immune response to SARS-CoV-2.

Germline trimming: 1 base from V, 6 bases from J; junction bases outside gene matches: 8. From the cysteine through the phenylalanine, the CDR3 covers 16 amino acids. The kept DNA is CDR3 alone, 48 bases in frame from the first base. The germline V gene supplies CDR1 SGHTA and CDR2 FQGNSA. Collaborating institutions collected whole blood in K2EDTA tubes following their own protocols. Collaborator samples were shipped for TCRbeta analysis as frozen whole blood, isolated PBMCs, or DNA extracted from either sample type. TCRbeta CDR3 regions were amplified from genomic DNA using the immunoSEQ Assay, a bias-controlled multiplex PCR. Under the source paper's analysis protocol: The number of nucleated cells in each sample was estimated by amplification of reference gene primers within the assay. To quantify the absolute abundance of each unique TCRbeta CDR3 rearrangement, sequence reads were collapsed and filtered. Productive Simpson clonality was computed per sample as the square root of Simpson's diversity index over productive rearrangements. TCRdb re-hosts the immuneACCESS table, in-frame sequences only. Its copies lack some clones; in the studies checked, an unresolved V gene accounts for under half of them, and the cause for the rest is not known. That table gives V, J and clone size, and the DNA gave D and trimming. Recorded for this sample are roughly 130,000 clones; around 80% of them occurred a single time. The top ten clonotypes cover approximately 3.5% of the sample.

In regard to this clone: The antigen it recognizes is unknown. No much larger clonotype is one base removed from it; base qualities were not supplied.

Overall study outcomes, separate from this receptor: The quantity of clinical and demographic metadata differed by source and by participant and was supplied without curation.

The chain was built from TRBV7-2 and TRBJ2-3, and 9 bases in between align with TRBD2. This receptor was identified in a man aged 60 to 69 with acute or convalescent COVID-19. Sequencing was done on a sample of peripheral blood. Here is the DNA: TGTGCCAGCAGCTTAGGGTTAGCGGGAGTAGCGGATACGCAGTATTTT. Translation gives CASSLGLAGVADTQYF.